This T cell receptor (beta chain) originates from a study of blood T cell repertoires in COVID-19. Authors' methods: How many nucleated cells were present was estimated from reference gene primer amplification. TCRdb keeps only in-frame clones here, not all; method: immunoSEQ multiplex PCR. For V, J and clone size, that table is used; D and trimming come from the DNA. This table has more than 250,000 clones, roughly 85% appearing once. This study enrolled people aged 18 to 89 from 24 US geographic areas. Self-reported history from a screening survey and questionnaire set each donor's cohort. A case of COVID-19 had been met by exposed participants within 2 weeks before study entry. The CDR3 is made up of 15 amino acids. CDR1 is MGHRA, CDR2 YSYEKL, per germline. V lost 3 bases, J lost 2 bases, and 7 bases stayed unmatched.

The rearrangement joins TRBV4-1 to TRBJ2-7; 7 bases are shared with TRBD1. Sequencing was performed on PBMCs or T cells enriched from blood (not recorded which). This TCR was sampled from a man aged 35 to 55 who had been exposed to COVID-19. This CDR3 reads CASSQSWGQTYEQYF. The DNA for the CDR3 is TGCGCCAGCAGCCAGTCCTGGGGACAGACCTACGAGCAGTACTTC.